The 2 T cell receptor beta chains below were found in one sample sequenced in a study of T cell responses to AZD1222 COVID-19 vaccine (dated by TCRdb to the early 2020s). In light of the paper, this sample's time point label describes: about 28 days (+/-7) after the second vaccine dose. The treatment or condition label of this sample denotes: meningococcal conjugate vaccine given as trial control. Library method: the immunoSEQ multiplex PCR assay. What TCRdb holds here is the immuneACCESS table cut down to in-frame rearrangements. Part of the clones is not present; checked against another copy, under half of the missing clones reflect an unresolved V gene, and the others are unexplained. Within this sample are 75,000 to 95,000 clones, with approximately 90% of them counted one time only. The biggest ten clones account for 9% to 10% of the sample. The sequencing used peripheral blood, collected 28 days after the second dose of the MenACWY control vaccine. The receptors here all came from an adult who received the MenACWY meningococcal vaccine as a control.

J is TRBJ2-7 and V is TRBV24-1; D may match TRBD1 or TRBD2 (5 bases each). V lost 4 bases and J lost 8, with 14 bases in between. CDR3 length: 13 residues. Germline CDR1 KGHDR, CDR2 SFDVKD. CDR3 nucleotide sequence: TGTGCCACCAGTGACCCTAGCAGGGTCCAGCAGTACTTC. Protein sequence: CATSDPSRVQQYF.

The chain is built from TRBV7-2 and TRBJ2-3; weak D call: TRBD1 (6 bases). V was pared by 7 bases and J by 3 bases, with 17 bases between. The germline CDR1 and CDR2 sequences are SGHTA and FQGNSA. The CDR3 consists of 15 residues. CDR3 nucleotides: TGTGCCAGCACCGTACACAGGGCCTTTACAGATACGCAGTATTTT. Translation: CASTVHRAFTDTQYF.